Listed below are T cell receptor beta chains from one sample, sequenced in a study of T cell responses to AZD1222 COVID-19 vaccine. The method was immunoSEQ multiplex PCR; TCRdb's version includes in-frame clones alone and lacks a portion of them. This table holds under 45,000 clones, over 80% found once. The source material was peripheral blood, sampled 28 days after the second AZD1222 dose. These receptors all come from an adult who received the AZD1222 COVID-19 vaccine. The CDR3 runs from the conserved cysteine through the conserved F or W. The D gene is left open where the match is weak. Not every row has a clone size; where given, it reads once, few, many or a size class.

>TRBV6-4|TRBD1|TRBJ2-3|.
CASSDSHADRVHRDTQYF
TGTGCCAGCAGTGACTCTCACGCGGACAGGGTTCACAGGGATACGCAGTATTTT
>TRBV7-8|TRBD1|TRBJ2-2|.
CASSSGQGIGELFF
TGTGCCAGCAGTTCCGGACAGGGGATCGGGGAGCTGTTTTTT
>TRBV20-1|.|TRBJ1-5|.
CSASEGVGQPQHF
TGCAGTGCTAGTGAGGGGGTAGGGCAGCCCCAGCATTTT
>TRBV3-1/TRBV3-2|.|TRBJ1-5|.
CASSQAVGRLQPQHF
TGTGCCAGCAGCCAAGCGGTAGGTAGGCTTCAGCCCCAGCATTTT
>TRBV28|TRBD1|TRBJ1-2|few
CATLRSGQGVRGYTF
TGTGCCACTCTGCGCTCGGGACAGGGGGTACGCGGCTACACCTTC
>TRBV11-2|.|TRBJ2-5|once
CASSQGGGEETQYF
TGTGCCAGCAGCCAAGGGGGGGGTGAAGAGACCCAGTACTTC
>TRBV19|.|TRBJ1-5|.
CASRIGTYDGSNQPQHF
TGTGCCAGTAGAATCGGGACCTATGATGGAAGCAATCAGCCCCAGCATTTT
>TRBV21-1|.|TRBJ2-7|.
CASSKGRPRYEQYF
TGTGCCAGCAGCAAAGGGCGACCCCGCTACGAGCAGTACTTC
>TRBV5-1|TRBD1|TRBJ1-3|.
CASSFSTGGASGNTIYF
TGCGCCAGCAGCTTTTCGACAGGGGGAGCCTCTGGAAACACCATATATTTT
>TRBV5-1|.|TRBJ1-3|.
CASSLAFPGNGDTIYF
TGCGCCAGCAGCTTGGCATTTCCAGGGAATGGGGACACCATATATTTT
>TRBV6-5|.|TRBJ1-5|.
CASSFAGGIDQPQHF
TGTGCCAGCAGTTTCGCTGGGGGGATAGATCAGCCCCAGCATTTT
>TRBV11-3|TRBD2|TRBJ2-2|.
CASSLSGIAGYAGELFF
TGTGCCAGCAGCTTATCGGGAATAGCGGGGTATGCCGGGGAGCTGTTTTTT
>TRBV28|.|TRBJ2-2|few
CATLTRRGENLATGELFF
TGTGCCACCCTAACCAGAAGGGGGGAGAATTTGGCCACCGGGGAGCTGTTTTTT
>TRBV5-1|.|TRBJ1-5|.
CASSLGLGKPQHF
TGCGCCAGCAGCTTAGGGTTAGGGAAGCCCCAGCATTTT
>TRBV6-6|.|TRBJ1-3|.
CASLWGDHSGNTIYF
TGTGCCAGTCTTTGGGGCGACCACTCTGGAAACACCATATATTTT
>TRBV20-1|.|TRBJ2-5|.
CSASGQETQYF
TGCAGTGCTAGTGGCCAAGAGACCCAGTACTTC
>TRBV9|TRBD2|TRBJ2-2|.
CASSPPGVREGTGELFF
TGTGCCAGCAGCCCCCCCGGGGTCAGGGAGGGAACCGGGGAGCTGTTTTTT
>TRBV3-1/TRBV3-2|TRBD1|TRBJ2-7|.
CASSQGDSYEQYF
TGTGCCAGCAGCCAAGGGGACAGCTACGAGCAGTACTTC
>TRBV6-5|TRBD1|TRBJ2-5|.
CASRNPGQQETQYF
TGTGCCAGCAGAAATCCGGGACAGCAAGAGACCCAGTACTTC
>TRBV5-1|.|TRBJ2-6|.
CASSWDSGANVLTF
TGCGCCAGCAGCTGGGACTCTGGGGCCAACGTCCTGACTTTC
>TRBV29-1|TRBD2|TRBJ2-1|.
CSAWWGGSYNEQFF
TGCAGCGCCTGGTGGGGGGGCTCCTACAATGAGCAGTTCTTC
>TRBV6-5|.|TRBJ1-2|.
CASQGKYGYTF
TGTGCCAGCCAAGGGAAGTATGGCTACACCTTC
>TRBV19|.|TRBJ2-2|.
CASSPGQTNTGELFF
TGTGCCAGTAGTCCGGGACAAACGAACACCGGGGAGCTGTTTTTT
>TRBV27|.|TRBJ2-7|.
CASRGGTGQRYEQYF
TGTGCCAGCAGGGGCGGAACAGGGCAGAGATACGAGCAGTACTTC
>TRBV6-5|.|TRBJ1-5|few
CASSYTENQPQHF
TGTGCCAGCAGTTACACAGAGAATCAGCCCCAGCATTTT
>TRBV30|TRBD1|TRBJ1-2|.
CAWSDRGTAYGYTF
TGTGCCTGGAGTGACAGGGGGACGGCCTATGGCTACACCTTC
>TRBV3-1/TRBV3-2|.|TRBJ1-5|once
CASSRTGQPQHF
TGTGCCAGCAGCCGGACGGGGCAGCCCCAGCATTTT
>TRBV9|TRBD1|TRBJ2-4|.
CASSATGGPGKNIQYF
TGTGCCAGCAGCGCCACAGGGGGCCCGGGTAAAAACATTCAGTACTTC
>TRBV18|TRBD1|TRBJ2-6|.
CASSLRDPRGRGANVLTF
TGTGCCAGCTCACTCAGAGACCCCAGGGGGCGTGGGGCCAACGTCCTGACTTTC
>TRBV4-2|.|TRBJ1-5|.
CASNIGINSNQPQHF
TGTGCCAGCAACATCGGGATCAATAGCAATCAGCCCCAGCATTTT
>TRBV7-2|TRBD2|TRBJ2-3|.
CASTRTSGVPDTQYF
TGTGCCAGCACGCGGACTAGCGGGGTCCCAGATACGCAGTATTTT
>TRBV6-5|TRBD1|TRBJ1-1|.
CASTTQGSNTEAFF
TGTGCCAGCACCACACAGGGGTCAAACACTGAAGCTTTCTTT
>TRBV11-2|.|TRBJ2-3|few
CASSHGATTDTQYF
TGTGCCAGCAGTCACGGGGCCACCACAGATACGCAGTATTTT
>TRBV6-2/TRBV6-3|.|TRBJ2-7|.
CASSHGQEQYF
TGTGCCAGCAGTCACGGACAGGAGCAGTACTTC
>TRBV4-1|.|TRBJ1-1|.
CASSPLGSGTTEAFF
TGCGCCAGCAGCCCCCTTGGGTCAGGGACCACTGAAGCTTTCTTT
>TRBV7-6|TRBD2|TRBJ2-1|once
CASSLAGTSGGARYNEQFF
TGTGCCAGCAGCTTAGCTGGGACTAGCGGGGGGGCCCGATACAATGAGCAGTTCTTC
>TRBV5-1|.|TRBJ2-5|.
CASSAELGETQYF
TGCGCCAGCAGCGCCGAACTAGGGGAGACCCAGTACTTC
>TRBV5-4|.|TRBJ2-1|.
CASSLVANNEQFF
TGTGCCAGCAGCTTGGTCGCCAACAATGAGCAGTTCTTC
>TRBV6-5|.|TRBJ1-5|.
CASSGTAHSNQPQHF
TGTGCCAGCAGCGGAACGGCCCATAGCAATCAGCCCCAGCATTTT
>TRBV27|TRBD1|TRBJ1-3|.
CASSSENLGQGFKSNGNTIYF
TGTGCCAGCAGTTCTGAGAATTTGGGACAGGGGTTCAAGTCGAACGGAAACACCATATATTTT
>TRBV7-6|.|TRBJ1-2|once
CASSLNPGSNYGYTF
TGTGCCAGCAGCCTCAACCCAGGGTCCAACTATGGCTACACCTTC
>TRBV6-5|.|TRBJ1-1|.
CAHSGVTEAFF
TGTGCCCACTCGGGGGTCACTGAAGCTTTCTTT
>TRBV29-1|TRBD2|TRBJ2-3|.
CSVKLAGAGDTQYF
TGCAGCGTGAAACTAGCGGGGGCTGGAGATACGCAGTATTTT
>TRBV5-1|.|TRBJ1-4|once
CASSLAEGGYNEKLFF
TGCGCCAGCAGCTTGGCCGAGGGGGGCTATAATGAAAAACTGTTTTTT
>TRBV3-1/TRBV3-2|TRBD2|TRBJ2-5|.
CASSQSSGGRETQYF
TGTGCCAGCAGCCAATCGAGCGGGGGACGAGAGACCCAGTACTTC
>TRBV18|TRBD1|TRBJ1-6|.
CASSLMDREGSPLHF
TGTGCCAGCTCACTAATGGACAGGGAGGGATCACCCCTCCACTTT
>TRBV6-2/TRBV6-3|.|TRBJ2-4|.
CASSLGGPSGAKNIQYF
TGTGCCAGCAGCCTAGGGGGGCCCAGTGGAGCCAAAAACATTCAGTACTTC
>TRBV7-3|.|TRBJ2-3|.
CASSLWTTDTQYF
TGTGCCAGCAGCTTGTGGACCACAGATACGCAGTATTTT
>TRBV5-1|TRBD2|TRBJ2-2|.
CASSLNPGLEHGELFF
TGCGCCAGCAGTTTGAATCCGGGACTAGAACACGGGGAGCTGTTTTTT
>TRBV5-4|.|TRBJ1-6|.
CASSPRGSYNSPLHF
TGTGCCAGCAGCCCCCGAGGCTCCTATAATTCACCCCTCCACTTT
>TRBV5-1|.|TRBJ2-1|few
CASSLTAMTYNEQFF
TGCGCCAGCAGCTTGACAGCGATGACTTACAATGAGCAGTTCTTC
>TRBV6-5|.|TRBJ1-5|few
CASSYRLGPNQPQHF
TGTGCCAGCAGTTACAGGCTTGGCCCCAATCAGCCCCAGCATTTT
>TRBV9|.|TRBJ2-7|once
CASSVSWTAEQYF
TGTGCCAGCAGCGTTAGTTGGACAGCTGAGCAGTACTTC
>TRBV5-4|TRBD1|TRBJ2-2|few
CASSWGQMNTGELFF
TGTGCCAGCAGCTGGGGACAGATGAACACCGGGGAGCTGTTTTTT
>TRBV7-9|.|TRBJ2-5|.
CASSLASSEGTQYF
TGTGCCAGCAGCTTAGCGTCCAGTGAGGGGACCCAGTACTTC
>TRBV30|.|TRBJ1-3|.
CAWSLGAAGNTIYF
TGTGCCTGGAGTCTAGGGGCCGCTGGAAACACCATATATTTT
>TRBV5-1|.|TRBJ2-7|.
CASSPNEQYF
TGCGCCAGCAGTCCAAATGAGCAGTACTTC
>TRBV3-1/TRBV3-2|.|TRBJ1-6|.
CASSHSTERTLHF
TGTGCCAGCAGCCATTCAACAGAGAGGACCCTCCACTTT
>TRBV11-2|TRBD1|TRBJ2-7|.
CASSLDDPTGTTYEQYF
TGTGCCAGCAGCTTAGATGACCCGACAGGGACCACCTACGAGCAGTACTTC
>TRBV7-3|.|TRBJ2-1|once
CASSLGFLGEQFF
TGTGCCAGCAGCTTAGGATTCCTAGGGGAGCAGTTCTTC